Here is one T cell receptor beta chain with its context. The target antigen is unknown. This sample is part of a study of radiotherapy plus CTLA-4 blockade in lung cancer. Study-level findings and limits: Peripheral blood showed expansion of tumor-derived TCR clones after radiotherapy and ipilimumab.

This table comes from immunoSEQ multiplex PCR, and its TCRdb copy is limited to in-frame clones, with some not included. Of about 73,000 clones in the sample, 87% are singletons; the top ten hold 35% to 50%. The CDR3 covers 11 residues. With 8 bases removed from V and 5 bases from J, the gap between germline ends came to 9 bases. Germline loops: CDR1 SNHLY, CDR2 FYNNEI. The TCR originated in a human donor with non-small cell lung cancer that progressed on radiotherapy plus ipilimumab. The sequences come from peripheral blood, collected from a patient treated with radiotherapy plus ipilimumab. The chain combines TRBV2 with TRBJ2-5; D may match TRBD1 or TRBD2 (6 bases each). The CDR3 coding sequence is TGTGCCAGCGAGGGGGGCGAGACCCAGTACTTC. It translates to CASEGGETQYF. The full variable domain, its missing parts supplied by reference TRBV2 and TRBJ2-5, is EPEVTQTPSHQVTQMGQEVILRCVPISNHLYFYWYRQILGQKVEFLVSFYNNEISEKSEIFDDQFSVERPDGSNFTLKIRSTKLEDSAMYFCASEGGETQYFGPGTRLLVL.